This T cell receptor beta chain was sequenced in a study of blood T cells in healthy people across ages. On the study more broadly: Per every two T cells, about one barcoded beta molecule was captured by template switching. Study results and limitations: PBMCs were not sorted, which prevented a conclusive comparison of naive versus antigen-experienced cells. A roughly linear age-dependent decrease characterized TCR beta diversity per million T cells.

Then a second PCR, running about 6 to 11 cycles, was carried out with a sample-barcoded 5' primer and a J-beta primer mix. TCRdb re-called the 5' RACE reads with MiXCR, one entry per CDR3 protein. The sample holds 1.5 million to 2 million distinct CDR3 sequences, about 39% seen once. Every donor contributed roughly 10 milliliters of peripheral blood by blood draw. This clonotype showed up many times. Its antigen is not known. The CDR3 is 16 residues long. V was clipped by 1 base and J by 2 bases, with 15 bases between them. The germline gives CDR1 DFQATT, CDR2 SNEGSKA (reference sequence). The sample was blood. The sequence came from a human donor in good health. The chain uses TRBV20-1 and TRBJ2-1, with a possible D match to TRBD2 (5 bases). Here the CDR3 DNA reads TGCAGTGCTAGAGGGGCCCCTACGGGGACCTACAATGAGCAGTTCTTC. It codes for CSARGAPTGTYNEQFF.